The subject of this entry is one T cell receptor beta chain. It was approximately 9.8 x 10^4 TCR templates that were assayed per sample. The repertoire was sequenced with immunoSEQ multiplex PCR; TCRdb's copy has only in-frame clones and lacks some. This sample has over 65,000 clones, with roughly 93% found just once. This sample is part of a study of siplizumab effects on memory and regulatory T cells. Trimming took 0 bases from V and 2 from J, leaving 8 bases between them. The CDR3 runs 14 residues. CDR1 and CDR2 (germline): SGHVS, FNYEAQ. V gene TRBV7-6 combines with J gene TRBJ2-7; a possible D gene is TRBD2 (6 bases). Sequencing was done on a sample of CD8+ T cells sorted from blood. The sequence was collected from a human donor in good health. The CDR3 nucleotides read TGTGCCAGCAGCTTAGCGGGGGGAACCTACGAGCAGTACTTC. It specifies CASSLAGGTYEQYF.